The 18 T cell receptor beta chains given below trace back to one sample, sequenced in a study of tumor-infiltrating lymphocytes in primary liver carcinoma. Blood RNA came from unsorted whole blood; germline DNA was also extracted. The input was 500 ng total RNA; TCR beta cDNA was made from it with a constant-region primer. The TCR beta library was amplified through three nested multiplex PCR rounds in a modified ARM-PCR procedure. The two initial PCR rounds, about 9 cycles each, used TRBV1-TRBV30 forward and C-beta reverse primers. TCRdb passed the multiplex PCR reads through MiXCR, listing each CDR3 protein once. The data hold 330,000 or so distinct CDR3 sequences, with around 60% observed a single time. Sequenced sample: peripheral blood. Source of these receptors: a man aged 35 to 55 with primary liver carcinoma and hepatitis B virus infection.

This clonotype was detected a few times. This chain links TRBV5-1 with TRBJ2-1; 7 nucleotides agree with TRBD2. The germline V gene has CDR1 SGHRS and CDR2 YFSETQ. After removal of 3 bases from V and 9 bases from J, the junction contained 12 bases not matched to a gene. The CDR3 consists of 15 residues. The CDR3: CASSSRLVGGSEQFF. The CDR3 DNA reads as TGCGCCAGCAGCTCACGACTAGTGGGAGGGAGTGAGCAGTTCTTC.

The rearrangement joins TRBV6-2 or TRBV6-3 to TRBJ1-6, with unresolved D. V gave up 6 bases and J gave up 9 bases, with 9 bases separating them. The V gene's germline CDR1 is MNHEY and CDR2 SVGEGT. The length of the CDR3 is 12 residues. The CDR3 loop reads CASRDVVSPLHF. CDR3 DNA: TGTGCCAGCAGAGACGTGGTTTCACCCCTCCACTTT.

About this clonotype itself: A single base separates this from a much larger clone, so it may be a read error. The chain links TRBV4-3 to TRBJ1-1; D gene uncertain. This CDR3 contains 13 residues. The germline CDR1 and CDR2 sequences are LGHNA and YSLEER. The CDR3 region is CASSHRDWTESFF. CDR3 bases: TGCGCCAGCAGCCATCGGGATTGGACTGAATCTTTCTTT.

In regard to this clonotype: The final CDR3 position lacks the conserved phenylalanine or tryptophan, pointing to a likely read error. V gene TRBV10-3 combines with J gene TRBJ1-6; TRBD1 matches 8 bases. Germline lookup yields CDR1 ENHRY and CDR2 SYGVKD. This CDR3 is built from 14 residues. The CDR3 loop reads CVIRPTGEGSPLHL. In DNA form, the CDR3 reads TGTGTCATCAGGCCGACAGGGGAAGGTTCACCCCTCCACCTC.

The chain couples TRBV5-8 to TRBJ2-1; the match to TRBD1 covers 7 bases. The germline V gene has CDR1 SGHTS and CDR2 YDEGEE. This CDR3 is 15 amino acids long. V was clipped by 2 bases and J by 4 bases; unmatched bases: 6. The CDR3 is CASSLGTALYNEQFF. DNA of the CDR3: TGTGCCAGCAGCTTAGGGACAGCCCTTTACAATGAGCAGTTCTTC.

The sample holds one count of this clonotype. The CDR3 does not end in the conserved phenylalanine or tryptophan, so this is likely a read error. The rearrangement uses TRBV11-2 and TRBJ1-2; the match to TRBD1 covers 7 bases. This CDR3 comprises 13 residues. Germline CDR1 and CDR2: SGHAT and FQNNGV. CDR3 DNA sequence: TGTGCCAGCAGTTCGGACAGGAACTACGGCTACACCTCC. This sequence encodes CASSSDRNYGYTS.

In the case of this clonotype: A junction end diverges from the germline sequence, so it may reflect a read error. The rearrangement joins TRBV5-1 to TRBJ1-5; possibly TRBD1 for D (5 bases). The CDR3 loop spans 15 amino acids. CDR1 SGHRS and CDR2 YFSETQ come from the germline V gene. The CDR3 coding sequence is TGCGCCAGCAGCTTGGCTACAGGTAGCAATCAGCCCCGGCATTTT. Encoded protein: CASSLATGSNQPRHF.

This clonotype was detected only a few times. The rearrangement uses TRBV7-9 and TRBJ2-1, with 12 bases lining up with TRBD2. Germline trimming cut 2 bases from V and 10 bases from J; bases unmatched to any gene: 6. Germline CDR1 and CDR2: SEHNR and FQNEAQ (reference sequence). This CDR3 comprises 15 residues. CDR3 DNA sequence: TGTGCCAGCAGCTTACCCGGGACTAGCGGGTACGAGCAGTTCTTC. Translation gives CASSLPGTSGYEQFF. Complete variable domain (other parts from reference TRBV7-9 and TRBJ2-1): DTGVSQNPRHKITKRGQNVTFRCDPISEHNRLYWYRQTLGQGPEFLTYFQNEAQLEKSRLLSDRFSAERPKGSFSTLEIQRTEQGDSAMYLCASSLPGTSGYEQFFGPGTRLTVL.

This clonotype appeared once. The CDR3 loop is CASSKREATNEKLFF. CDR3 DNA sequence: TGTGCCAGCAGCAAACGGGAGGCAACTAATGAAAAACTGTTTTTT. This chain links TRBV4-2 with TRBJ1-4; no clear D gene. Deletions cut 5 bases from V and 0 bases from J, with 10 bases between. The CDR3 sequence is 15 residues long. Germline CDR1 is LGHNA and CDR2 is YNFKEQ.

The rearrangement links TRBV29-1 to TRBJ2-5, with D possibly matching TRBD2 (5 bases). The CDR3 is 10 amino acids. Trimming shortened V by 4 bases and J by 10 bases, and 10 bases separated the two germline ends. Germline CDR1 reads SQVTM; CDR2 reads ANQGSEA. CDR3 nucleotides: TGCAGCGTTGGATCAGAGGGCCAGTACTTC. Its protein is CSVGSEGQYF.

Note on this clonotype: One end of the junction does not line up with germline, which may come from a read error. The chain employs TRBV11-2 and TRBJ1-4; D is unresolved. CDR3 length: 14 residues. In germline, CDR1 is SGHAT, CDR2 FQNNGV. This CDR3 is CTSSLVGLSEKLFF. The DNA of the CDR3 is TGTACCAGCAGCTTAGTCGGTCTCAGTGAAAAACTGTTTTTT.

This clonotype was counted a single time. The chain uses TRBV18 and TRBJ2-7; D remains unclear. This CDR3 region has 15 residues. Germline V gives CDR1 KGHSH, CDR2 LQKENI. V was trimmed by 2 bases and J by 3 bases, leaving 14 bases between them. The CDR3 loop reads CASSPGRFESYEQYF. The CDR3 DNA reads TGTGCCAGCTCACCAGGCAGGTTCGAGAGCTACGAGCAGTACTTC. Filled out from reference TRBV18 and TRBJ2-7, the complete variable domain reads NAGVMQNPRHLVRRRGQEARLRCSPMKGHSHVYWYRQLPEEGLKFMVYLQKENIIDESGMPKERFSAEFPKEGPSILRIQQVVRGDSAAYFCASSPGRFESYEQYFGPGTRLTVT.

About this clonotype: The junction does not match germline at one end; this may be a read error. Written as DNA, the CDR3 is TGTACCAGCAGCTTAACCGGGGACTGTGGCTACACCTTC. It translates to CTSSLTGDCGYTF. The genes are TRBV11-2 and TRBJ1-2, with a possible D match to TRBD1 (5 bases). Germline CDR1 and CDR2: SGHAT and FQNNGV. The CDR3 runs to 13 residues.

Regarding this clonotype: One end of the junction varies from germline; a read error may be responsible. The chain couples TRBV10-1 to TRBJ2-7; D is perhaps TRBD1 (6 bases). The CDR3 has 14 residues. CDR1 is WNHNN and CDR2 is SYGVQD in the germline V gene (reference sequence). As DNA, the CDR3 is TGCGCCGGCAGTTTCGACAGGCATCGAGGCGAGCAGTACTTT. It codes for CAGSFDRHRGEQYF.

This chain uses TRBV12-3 or TRBV12-4 with TRBJ2-3; TRBD2 matches at 9 bases. V was pared by 4 bases and J by 1 base, with 12 bases of the junction left unmatched. This CDR3 has 18 residues. CDR3 nucleotides: TGTGCCAGCAGTTCTACTCAAAGCGGGAGGCCGGGCACAGATACGCAGTATTTT. This encodes CASSSTQSGRPGTDTQYF.

In regard to this clonotype: Given a much more abundant clone one base away, this may be a read error. The chain couples TRBV4-3 to TRBJ2-1; no clear D. The ends were cut back, 4 bases at V and 10 bases at J, with 11 bases in the middle. Germline V CDR1 and CDR2: LGHNA, YSLEER. CDR3 length equals 12 residues. CDR3 loop: CASSLPSREQFF. The CDR3 bases are TGCGCCAGCAGCCTTCCTAGTCGCGAGCAGTTCTTC.

The gene calls are TRBV6-2 or TRBV6-3 and TRBJ2-3, with 7 bases lining up with TRBD1. Losses at the gene ends were 6 bases for V and 7 bases for J; bases not matched to a gene: 13. Germline V gene lookup returns CDR1 MNHEY and CDR2 SVGEGT. The CDR3 totals 15 residues. The CDR3 here is CASSPTGESSHTQYF. CDR3 coding DNA: TGTGCCAGCAGCCCTACAGGGGAGAGTTCACATACGCAGTATTTT.

Remarks on this clonotype: An end of the junction does not agree with germline; a read error may underlie this. The chain carries TRBV29-1 and TRBJ2-7; TRBD2 is a possible D gene (5 bases). The CDR3 spans 14 residues. Germline CDR1 is SQVTM and CDR2 is ANQGSEA. This CDR3 is CSVEPSWTSYEQYF. In nucleotides, the CDR3 is TGTAGCGTTGAACCCAGCTGGACCTCCTACGAGCAGTACTTC.